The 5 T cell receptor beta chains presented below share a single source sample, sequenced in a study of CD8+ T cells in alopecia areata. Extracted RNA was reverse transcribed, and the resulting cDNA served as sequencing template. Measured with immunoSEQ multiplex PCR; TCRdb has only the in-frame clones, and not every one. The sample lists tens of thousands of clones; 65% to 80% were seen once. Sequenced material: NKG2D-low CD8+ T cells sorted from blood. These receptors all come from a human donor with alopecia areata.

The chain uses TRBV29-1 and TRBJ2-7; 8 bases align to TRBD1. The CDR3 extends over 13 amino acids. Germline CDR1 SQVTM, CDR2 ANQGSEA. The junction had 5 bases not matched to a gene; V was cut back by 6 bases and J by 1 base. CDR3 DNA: TGCAGCGTAGGGACAGGTCCATCCTACGAGCAGTACTTC. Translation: CSVGTGPSYEQYF.

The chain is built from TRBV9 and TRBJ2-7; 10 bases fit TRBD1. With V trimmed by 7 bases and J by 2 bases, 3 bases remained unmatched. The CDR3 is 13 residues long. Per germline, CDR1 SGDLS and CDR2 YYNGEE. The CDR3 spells CASGQGDTYEQYF. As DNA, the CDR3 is TGTGCCAGCGGACAGGGGGACACCTACGAGCAGTACTTC.

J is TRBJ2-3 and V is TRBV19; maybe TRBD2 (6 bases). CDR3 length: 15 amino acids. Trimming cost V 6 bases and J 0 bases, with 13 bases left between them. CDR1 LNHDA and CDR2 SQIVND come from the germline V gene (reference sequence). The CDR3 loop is CASSWRGHSTDTQYF. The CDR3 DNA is TGTGCCAGTAGCTGGCGGGGCCATAGCACAGATACGCAGTATTTT.

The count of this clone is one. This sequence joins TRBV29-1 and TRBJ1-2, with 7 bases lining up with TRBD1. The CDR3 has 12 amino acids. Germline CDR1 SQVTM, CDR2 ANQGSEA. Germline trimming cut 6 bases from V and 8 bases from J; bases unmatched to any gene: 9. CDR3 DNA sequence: TGCAGCGTCCAGACAGGGAATAGGGGCTACACCTTC. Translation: CSVQTGNRGYTF.

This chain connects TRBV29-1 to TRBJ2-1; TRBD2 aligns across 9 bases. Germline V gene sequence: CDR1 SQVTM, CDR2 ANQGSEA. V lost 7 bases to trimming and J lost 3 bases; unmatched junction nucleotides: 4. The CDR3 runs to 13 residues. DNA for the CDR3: TGCAGCGCGGGACTAGCAGACTACAATGAGCAGTTCTTC. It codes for CSAGLADYNEQFF.